This T cell receptor beta chain was sequenced for a study of blood T cell repertoires in COVID-19 (dated by TCRdb to 2020 to 2021). Study-level background: Collaborator samples came from the United States, Italy and Spain and covered acute and convalescent phases of COVID-19. The repertoires were released in a freely available public database intended as a resource for research on the immune response to SARS-CoV-2. Where available, HLA class I and class II types were obtained from metadata supplied by the sample provider rather than from assay-based typing. Nearly every sample came with metadata listing a de-identified subject ID, COVID-19 status, age in years and sex. The dataset comprised deeply sampled blood TCRbeta repertoires from subjects exposed to, actively infected with, or recovered from COVID-19. The samples were drawn from two sources: the first 160 participants of the ongoing ImmuneRACE study, and 1,000 to 1,500 subjects contributed by 6 global collaborators. The material from the prospective study consisted of cDNA or gDNA derived from T cells, B-cell-depleted T cells, or PBMCs. General findings and caveats noted by the study authors: How much clinical and demographic metadata was included differed by source and by participant, and the metadata was provided uncurated.

V and J are trimmed by 5 bases and 3 bases, and the gene matches miss 10 bases of the junction. The CDR3 starts with the cysteine, ends with the phenylalanine, and has 16 residues. Left in the record is the CDR3 DNA by itself, 48 bases read in frame from the first base. CDR1 and CDR2, per the germline V gene, are SGHVS and FQNEAQ. Details on this clone: Its antigen specificity is not known. No much larger clonotype is one base removed from it; base qualities were not supplied.

At one collaborating source in Seattle, patients were enrolled during active infection and were followed longitudinally through the course of disease. The collaborating institutions used their own protocols to collect whole blood in K2EDTA tubes. For TCRbeta analysis, collaborator samples were shipped as frozen whole blood, as isolated PBMCs, or as DNA extracted from either sample type. TCRbeta CDR3 regions were amplified from genomic DNA using the immunoSEQ Assay, a bias-controlled multiplex PCR. The authors' pipeline ran thus. Within the assay, amplification of reference gene primers was used to estimate how many nucleated cells each sample contained. Sequence reads were collapsed and filtered to measure the absolute abundance of every unique TCRbeta CDR3 rearrangement. Productive Simpson clonality was computed per sample as the square root of Simpson's diversity index over productive rearrangements. TCRdb re-hosts the immuneACCESS table, in-frame sequences only. Its copies lack some clones; in the studies checked, an unresolved V gene accounts for under half of them, and the cause for the rest is not known. The V and J calls and the clone size are those of that table, but D and trimming were determined from the DNA. The sample contains about 110,000 clones, roughly four fifths of them found a single time. The ten largest clonotypes hold under 8% of the sample.

The chain is encoded by TRBV7-8 joined to TRBJ2-4; 7 bases in the junction line up with TRBD2. This clonotype was sampled from a man at least 80 years old with COVID-19, enrolled during active disease. The sequencing sample was made of peripheral blood. CDR3 protein: CASSPPLRTSKNIQYF. The DNA reads as follows: TGTGCCAGCAGCCCCCCGCTTCGGACTAGCAAAAACATTCAGTACTTC.